This T cell receptor (beta chain) was observed in a study of T cells in Graves' hyperthyroidism and ophthalmopathy. General study results and limits: The model anticipated ophthalmopathy a median around six months pre-onset. Blood samples included most of the expanded thyroid clonotypes exceeding 0.001.

RNA transcripts were the template for amplifying TCR beta CDR3 regions. The HTBI primer set drove a first-round RT-PCR of the TCR CDR3. TCRdb redid the calling of the multiplex PCR reads with MiXCR, one entry per CDR3 protein. This table has a few hundred thousand distinct CDR3 sequences, roughly 15% appearing once. Patients were excluded for uncontrolled infection, other autoimmune disease, pregnancy or lactation. This clonotype showed up many times. The antigen remains unidentified. Germline loops: CDR1 SQVTM, CDR2 ANQGSEA. The CDR3 totals 13 residues. The germline V and J ends were trimmed by 6 bases and 1 base, with 12 bases remaining between them.

This rearrangement joins TRBV29-1 to TRBJ1-1, with D possibly matching TRBD1 (5 bases). The source is a woman between 40 and 55 years old with Graves' hyperthyroidism. The sequenced sample was blood. CDR3 region: CSVVQGGNTEAFF. The CDR3 bases are TGCAGCGTAGTTCAGGGAGGGAACACTGAAGCTTTCTTT.